These 17 T cell receptor beta chains were sequenced from one sample in a study of blood T cell repertoires in COVID-19. Some clones are missing from TCRdb's copy, which holds only in-frame ones; the method was immunoSEQ multiplex PCR. The sample contains hundreds of thousands of clones, about nine tenths of which appear only once. The sample taken for sequencing was PBMCs or T cells enriched from blood (not recorded which). Receptors originate from a woman in her thirties or forties who had recovered from COVID-19.

The CDR3 here is CASSSQAGRGMEQFF. In DNA form, the CDR3 reads TGCGCCAGCAGCTCGCAGGCGGGAAGAGGCATGGAGCAGTTCTTC. The chain links TRBV5-1 to TRBJ2-1, with D possibly matching TRBD2 (6 bases). With 3 bases removed from V and 10 bases from J, the gap between germline ends came to 20 bases. This CDR3 region has 15 residues. Germline V gene sequence: CDR1 SGHRS, CDR2 YFSETQ.

The chain joins TRBV27 to TRBJ2-3; 10 nucleotides align to TRBD2. Losses at the gene ends were 2 bases for V and 3 bases for J; bases not matched to a gene: 2. Per germline, CDR1 MNHEY and CDR2 SMNVEV (reference sequence). The CDR3 totals 15 residues. CDR3 sequence reads: CASSLPGLATDTQYF. DNA of the CDR3: TGTGCCAGCAGTTTACCGGGACTAGCGACAGATACGCAGTATTTT.

This CDR3 reads CASSNRGTSYNEQFF. CDR3 DNA sequence: TGTGCCAGCTCGAATCGGGGGACCTCCTACAATGAGCAGTTCTTC. This sequence joins TRBV18 and TRBJ2-1; a weak D match, TRBD2 (6 bases). This CDR3 has 15 residues. CDR1 and CDR2 (germline): KGHSH, LQKENI. V lost 6 bases to trimming and J lost 0 bases, with 12 bases between them.

This clone came up once. One end of the junction varies from germline; a read error may be responsible. This chain connects TRBV29-1 to TRBJ2-7; 8 nucleotides align to TRBD1. This CDR3 spans 14 amino acids. Germline V gene sequence: CDR1 SQVTM, CDR2 ANQGSEA. Here the CDR3 DNA reads TGCAGCGTTGACGTGTCAGGGGGCTCCAACGAGCAGTACTTC. Protein: CSVDVSGGSNEQYF.

The chain links TRBV18 to TRBJ2-6; 8 bases align to TRBD1. Trimming cost V 3 bases and J 4 bases; bases outside gene matches: 2. This CDR3 is built from 15 residues. Germline lookup yields CDR1 KGHSH and CDR2 LQKENI. This CDR3 is CASSPRGLGANVLTF. The CDR3 DNA reads TGTGCCAGCTCACCCAGGGGGCTAGGGGCCAACGTCCTGACTTTC.

On this clone: This CDR3 is also generated by other DNA sequences in the sample. The chain couples TRBV19 to TRBJ1-5; D might be TRBD1 (5 bases). With 6 bases removed from V and 0 bases from J, the gap between germline ends came to 9 bases. The CDR3 sequence is 14 residues long. CDR1 and CDR2 from the germline V gene are LNHDA and SQIVND (reference sequence). CDR3 sequence reads: CASRGPNSNQPQHF. Written as DNA, the CDR3 is TGTGCCAGTAGGGGGCCAAATAGCAATCAGCCCCAGCATTTT.

The chain recombines TRBV19 with TRBJ1-1, with D perhaps TRBD1 (6 bases). Germline-derived CDR1 and CDR2 are LNHDA and SQIVND (reference sequence). V was shortened by 1 base and J by 5 bases, with 11 bases between the two germline ends. This CDR3 is built from 14 residues. As DNA, the CDR3 is TGTGCCAGTAGTATAGGTGGGGGCGCGACTGAAGCTTTCTTT. Translated: CASSIGGGATEAFF.

V is TRBV27 and J is TRBJ1-1, with a weak D call TRBD1 (5 bases). V was clipped by 6 bases and J by 1 base, with 12 bases between them. Germline values: CDR1 MNHEY, CDR2 SMNVEV (reference sequence). This CDR3 contains 14 residues. The CDR3 DNA sequence: TGTGCCAGCAGCTCCTCCAGGGAGAACACTGAAGCTTTCTTT. This codes for CASSSSRENTEAFF.

Only one count was recorded for this clone. The rearrangement uses TRBV2 and TRBJ2-1, with TRBD2 matching over 11 bases. This CDR3 has 14 amino acids. With 2 bases clipped from V and 9 bases from J, the junction kept 3 bases outside the gene matches. Looked up from germline, CDR1 is SNHLY and CDR2 is FYNNEI. Here the CDR3 DNA reads TGTGCCAGCAGTGAAATAGCGGGGGGGTCTGAGCAGTTCTTC. Residues: CASSEIAGGSEQFF.

The CDR3, as DNA: TGTGCCAGCAGCTTAATGGGCGGGGGGTTAAATCAGCCCCAGCATTTT. Translating gives CASSLMGGGLNQPQHF. This rearrangement joins TRBV7-6 to TRBJ1-5, with D perhaps TRBD1 (5 bases). Germline V gives CDR1 SGHVS, CDR2 FNYEAQ. Trimming took off 2 bases at V and 4 bases at J, with 15 bases between the two ends. CDR3 length equals 16 residues.

The rearrangement links TRBV27 to TRBJ2-3, with 8 positions matching TRBD2. The CDR3 contains 16 residues. V shed 8 bases, J shed 4 bases, and the junction held 14 bases outside the gene matches. Per the germline V gene, CDR1 is MNHEY and CDR2 is SMNVEV (reference sequence). The CDR3 loop reads CASEPYWASGSDTQYF. CDR3 DNA: TGTGCCAGCGAACCCTACTGGGCTAGCGGGTCAGATACGCAGTATTTT.

This clone was counted a single time. V usage is TRBV25-1 and J usage is TRBJ1-5; no reliable D call. Germline CDR1 reads MGHDK; CDR2 reads SYGVNS. V lost 1 base and J 7 bases, leaving 14 bases between the germline ends. The CDR3 is 15 amino acids. CDR3 region: CASSESGLGNQPQHF. Here the CDR3 DNA reads TGTGCCAGCAGTGAATCAGGACTGGGGAACCAGCCCCAGCATTTT.

The chain recombines TRBV6-1 with TRBJ2-7, with D possibly matching TRBD2 (5 bases). V was cut by 1 base and J by 6 bases, with 10 bases left in between. The CDR3 contains 13 residues. Germline CDR1 reads MNHNS; CDR2 reads SASEGT. CDR3 nucleotides: TGTGCCAGCAGTGAAGGGAGGAGCTCCGAGCAGTACTTC. As protein: CASSEGRSSEQYF.

This chain uses TRBV4-3 with TRBJ2-7; 7 bases fit TRBD1. The CDR3 runs 13 residues. The ends lost 4 bases at V and 2 bases at J; junction bases unmatched: 2. Germline assignment: CDR1 LGHNA and CDR2 YSLEER. The CDR3 region has the DNA TGCGCCAGCAGCCTGGACAGGACCTACGAGCAGTACTTC. Translating gives CASSLDRTYEQYF.

This clone is a singleton in its sample. This sequence joins TRBV4-3 and TRBJ1-1, with unresolved D. The CDR3 totals 15 residues. Trimming took off 0 bases at V and 1 base at J, with 9 bases between the two ends. The germline CDR1 and CDR2 sequences are LGHNA and YSLEER. The CDR3 here is CASSQDYTGNTEAFF. The CDR3 DNA reads TGCGCCAGCAGCCAAGATTATACCGGGAACACTGAAGCTTTCTTT.

The chain employs TRBV19 and TRBJ1-5, with a tentative D call TRBD1 (5 bases). V was shortened by 1 base and J by 9 bases, with 16 bases between the two germline ends. From germline, CDR1 is LNHDA and CDR2 SQIVND (reference sequence). CDR3 length: 15 amino acids. The CDR3 bases are TGTGCCAGTAGTATAGTCGGGAGCGTCGGGACGCCCCAGCATTTT. Its protein is CASSIVGSVGTPQHF.

This chain connects TRBV30 to TRBJ2-6; D is ambiguous. The CDR3 is made up of 15 amino acids. Germline V gene data show CDR1 as GTSNPN and CDR2 as SVGIG (reference sequence). V was trimmed by 2 bases and J by 2 bases, leaving 10 bases between them. CDR3 sequence (DNA): TGTGCCTGGAGTTCGACATGGGCTGGGGCCAACGTCCTGACTTTC. Translation gives CAWSSTWAGANVLTF.